The present entry profiles one T cell receptor (beta chain) with its context. Antigen specificity is unknown. J gave up 7 bases and V 4 bases, and 4 bases lay outside the gene matches. Germline V gene lookup returns CDR1 SGHRS and CDR2 YFSETQ. The CDR3 totals 14 residues. These data are taken from a study of CD8 T cell repertoires and HIV-1 epitope variants. Turning to the study itself: Autologous T cell-negative cells served as antigen-presenting cells in equal numbers.

Study-wide results and limits: The TAALDMSHF plasma variant had no responses, unlike KF9 (about 5 clonotypes) and HW9 (one).

Sequencing of TCR beta CDR3 used immunoSEQ survey depth. Repertoires were generated with immunoSEQ multiplex PCR, while TCRdb's copy carries only in-frame clones and drops some. The sample contains 5,500 to 7,000 clones, about 63% of which appear only once. The rearrangement links TRBV5-1 to TRBJ1-6, with 8 bases lining up with TRBD1. Sample: cultured CD8+ T cells derived from PBMCs. This receptor was obtained from a male donor with HIV. CDR3: CASSAGGANSPLHF. The CDR3 DNA reads as TGCGCCAGCAGCGCAGGGGGCGCGAATTCACCCCTCCACTTT.